What follows describes a single T cell receptor beta chain. Antigen: not known. The sample belongs to a study of shared clonotypes between healthy human individuals. Sequencing was performed with immunoSEQ multiplex PCR; in TCRdb, only in-frame clones are kept and a portion is missing. Among more than 2 million clones listed, 85% to 95% were seen once. From germline, CDR1 is SGHNT and CDR2 YYREEE (reference sequence). There are 15 residues in the CDR3. V gave up 1 base and J gave up 5 bases, with 12 bases separating them. General study points: Larger estimated richness was generally recorded for naive subsets relative to memory subsets.

Sequenced sample: naive CD4+ T cells sorted from blood. Subset indicated: CD45RA+ positively selected. This clonotype was obtained from a man aged 18 to 30 in good health. This rearrangement joins TRBV5-4 to TRBJ1-4, with D possibly TRBD1 on 6 matching bases. The CDR3 reads CASSLRGGLNEKLFF. CDR3 DNA sequence: TGTGCCAGCAGCTTGAGGGGGGGACTAAATGAAAAACTGTTTTTT.